This paragraph covers one T cell receptor (beta chain) sequence. No antigen is known for it. The CDR3 contains 14 residues. Germline V gene sequence: CDR1 MNHEY, CDR2 SVGEGT. Germline trimming cut 3 bases from V and 7 bases from J; bases unmatched to any gene: 5. TCRdb used MiXCR to reprocess the RT-PCR reads, holding one entry per CDR3 protein. This table holds approximately 500,000 distinct CDR3 sequences, roughly 13% found once. The sample is drawn from a study of response to subunit inactivated influenza vaccine. Study-wide findings and caveats: Authors suggested few new T cells are recruited by each seasonal influenza vaccination.

The specimen comprised PBMCs from blood, sampled 40 to 50 days after vaccination. The receptor's source is a man aged 50-59 years who received an inactivated influenza vaccine. The rearrangement uses TRBV6-2 or TRBV6-3 and TRBJ2-1; 8 bases are shared with TRBD2. CDR3 coding DNA: TGTGCCAGCAGTTATAGCGGGGTCTTAAATGAGCAGTTCTTC. This translates into CASSYSGVLNEQFF.